These 20 T cell receptor beta chains originate from one sample sequenced in a study of cytomegalovirus exposure and HLA in healthy donors. The PCR made use of 60 Vbeta and 13 Jbeta primers. Repertoires were generated with immunoSEQ multiplex PCR, while TCRdb's copy carries only in-frame clones and drops some. Altogether 57,000 or so clones are present, about 70% being singletons, with the ten largest covering around 19%. Sequencing was done on a sample of PBMCs. These receptors were taken from a woman aged 55-70 years in good health and CMV-seropositive.

This clone was picked up a small number of times. The rearrangement joins TRBV2 to TRBJ2-3; 9 bases align to TRBD2. This CDR3 is 15 amino acids long. Per the germline V gene, CDR1 is SNHLY and CDR2 is FYNNEI. V shed 7 bases, J shed 4 bases, and the junction held 9 bases outside the gene matches. The CDR3 bases are TGTGCCAGCACGGGGACTAGCTCTGGCCCAGATACGCAGTATTTT. This translates into CASTGTSSGPDTQYF. Combining the CDR3 with reference TRBV2 and TRBJ2-3 gives the whole variable domain EPEVTQTPSHQVTQMGQEVILRCVPISNHLYFYWYRQILGQKVEFLVSFYNNEISEKSEIFDDQFSVERPDGSNFTLKIRSTKLEDSAMYFCASTGTSSGPDTQYFGPGTRLTVL.

The chain has TRBV11-2 and TRBJ1-1, with a possible D match to TRBD1 (5 bases). The germline gives CDR1 SGHAT, CDR2 FQNNGV. The V gene lost 1 base and the J gene lost 7 bases, with 13 bases spanning the gap. The CDR3 is 14 residues long. The CDR3: CASSLGTSVLEAFF. In DNA form, the CDR3 reads TGTGCCAGCAGCTTAGGGACATCAGTTCTTGAAGCTTTCTTT. Filled out from reference TRBV11-2 and TRBJ1-1, the complete variable domain reads EAGVAQSPRYKIIEKRQSVAFWCNPISGHATLYWYQQILGQGPKLLIQFQNNGVVDDSQLPKDRFSAERLKGVDSTLKIQPAKLEDSAVYLCASSLGTSVLEAFFGQGTRLTVV.

This chain joins TRBV6-5 and TRBJ2-7; D remains ambiguous. The ends were cut back, 2 bases at V and 7 bases at J, with 9 bases in the middle. There are 12 residues in the CDR3. The germline V gene has CDR1 MNHEY and CDR2 SVGAGI. The CDR3 protein is CASSYGWAEQYF. As DNA, the CDR3 is TGTGCCAGCAGTTACGGTTGGGCAGAGCAGTACTTC.

The chain recombines TRBV7-9 with TRBJ1-1; 7 bases are shared with TRBD1. The germline V gene has CDR1 SEHNR and CDR2 FQNEAQ (reference sequence). The CDR3 loop spans 15 amino acids. J gave up 1 base and V 6 bases, and 8 bases lay outside the gene matches. The CDR3 DNA reads TGTGCCAGCAGAGAATCCTCAGGGGGGAACACTGAAGCTTTCTTT. It encodes CASRESSGGNTEAFF.

The chain is built from TRBV4-2 and TRBJ2-5; D is perhaps TRBD1 (6 bases). Deletions cut 6 bases from V and 6 bases from J, with 17 bases between. This CDR3 spans 14 amino acids. Germline V lookup: CDR1 LGHNA, CDR2 YNFKEQ. CDR3 in DNA: TGTGCCAGCAGTTACGCCGACAGGCGACAGACCCAGTACTTC. Translation: CASSYADRRQTQYF.

A few counts support this clone. The identical CDR3 is also encoded by other nucleotide sequences in the sample. The chain joins TRBV6-5 to TRBJ2-7, with TRBD1 identical over 10 bases. The J segment lost 2 bases and the V segment lost 4 bases, leaving 5 bases of the junction unmatched. Germline CDR1 and CDR2: MNHEY and SVGAGI. The CDR3 has 15 amino acids. CDR3 sequence (DNA): TGTGCCAGCAGTTCCCCCGGACAGGGGGCCTACGAGCAGTACTTC. Translating it yields CASSSPGQGAYEQYF.

V and J are TRBV5-1 and TRBJ1-1, with 12 bases matching TRBD1. V gave up 0 bases and J gave up 12 bases; unmatched junction bases: 15. CDR1 SGHRS and CDR2 YFSETQ come from the germline V gene. The CDR3 consists of 17 residues. The CDR3 spells CASSLEGGQGAFRETFF. CDR3 DNA: TGCGCCAGCAGCTTGGAAGGGGGACAGGGGGCTTTCCGAGAAACTTTCTTT.

The genes are TRBV5-4 and TRBJ1-1, with a possible D match to TRBD1 (5 bases). Germline CDR1 is SGHNT and CDR2 is YYREEE (reference sequence). The CDR3 extends over 12 amino acids. The V end was cut by 4 bases, the J end by 3 bases, with 7 bases between. The CDR3 here is CASSRGYTEAFF. CDR3 bases: TGTGCCAGCAGCCGGGGGTACACTGAAGCTTTCTTT.

The rearrangement links TRBV7-2 to TRBJ2-3, with 8 bases matching TRBD1. V was clipped by 1 base and J by 4 bases; unmatched bases: 10. The CDR3 has 17 amino acids. Germline assignment: CDR1 SGHTA and CDR2 FQGNSA. The CDR3 is CASSLGWTGFVPDTQYF. The DNA of the CDR3 is TGTGCCAGCAGCTTAGGGTGGACAGGGTTCGTTCCAGATACGCAGTATTTT.

This clone showed up just a few times. Mismatch with germline at one junction end may stem from a read error. The chain employs TRBV7-9 and TRBJ1-6, with TRBD1 as a possible D gene (5 bases). The germline gives CDR1 SEHNR, CDR2 FQNEAQ (reference sequence). The CDR3 consists of 13 residues. The CDR3 loop is CSSSAQENSPLHF. In nucleotides, the CDR3 is TGTTCCAGCAGTGCACAGGAGAATTCACCCCTCCACTTT.

V gene TRBV6-5 combines with J gene TRBJ2-7, with TRBD1 matching over 11 bases. The CDR3 contains 15 residues. After removal of 7 bases from V and 3 bases from J, the junction contained 8 bases not matched to a gene. In germline, CDR1 is MNHEY, CDR2 SVGAGI. CDR3 in DNA: TGTGCCAGCACTCAGGATGGGACAGGGGGCTACGAGCAGTACTTC. Amino acid sequence: CASTQDGTGGYEQYF.

V gene TRBV7-8 combines with J gene TRBJ1-3; possible D gene TRBD1, 5 bases. This CDR3 spans 17 amino acids. Germline CDR1 reads SGHVS; CDR2 reads FQNEAQ. V lost 5 bases, J lost 0 bases, and 17 bases lay in between. CDR3 amino acids: CASSPIGGIDSGNTIYF. In DNA, the CDR3 is TGTGCCAGCAGCCCTATCGGGGGAATCGACTCTGGAAACACCATATATTTT.

The chain employs TRBV23-1 and TRBJ2-7, with 8 bases that match TRBD2. TRBV23-1 is recorded as an ORF, its role being uncertain. The CDR3 runs to 15 residues. J lost 9 bases, V lost 2 bases, and 12 bases had no gene match. CDR3 nucleotides: TGCGCCAGCAGTCAAGCCCGAGGACTAGCCAACCCGCAGTACTTC. It is translated as CASSQARGLANPQYF.

This chain connects TRBV4-1 to TRBJ1-1; D gene uncertain. Looked up from germline, CDR1 is MGHRA and CDR2 is YSYEKL. The CDR3 runs 13 residues. V lost 0 bases and J 8 bases, leaving 10 bases between the germline ends. CDR3 region: CASSQDRAGEAFF. The DNA of the CDR3 is TGCGCCAGCAGCCAAGACCGGGCGGGCGAAGCTTTCTTT.

This chain joins TRBV6-1 and TRBJ2-3; the match to TRBD1 covers 7 bases. The CDR3 extends over 16 amino acids. The germline V gene encodes CDR1 MNHNS and CDR2 SASEGT. The trim removed 1 base at V and 0 bases at J, leaving 4 bases unmatched. CDR3 sequence: CASSEVGGLSTDTQYF. CDR3 nucleotide sequence: TGTGCCAGCAGTGAAGTAGGGGGCCTTAGCACAGATACGCAGTATTTT.

CDR3 nucleotide sequence: TGTGCCTGGAGTCCGGGACAGCGAAATCAGCCCCAGCATTTT. It translates to CAWSPGQRNQPQHF. This chain uses TRBV30 with TRBJ1-5; TRBD1 aligns across 7 bases. The CDR3 is 14 amino acids. J lost 4 bases, V lost 2 bases, and 5 bases had no gene match. Germline lookup yields CDR1 GTSNPN and CDR2 SVGIG (reference sequence).

V is TRBV5-1 and J is TRBJ2-5, with 10 bases matching TRBD2. Germline V gives CDR1 SGHRS, CDR2 YFSETQ. Trimming cost V 0 bases and J 4 bases; bases outside gene matches: 3. The CDR3 totals 15 residues. CDR3: CASSLVASGGETQYF. The CDR3, as DNA: TGCGCCAGCAGCTTGGTGGCTAGCGGGGGAGAGACCCAGTACTTC. The full variable domain, in which reference TRBV5-1 and TRBJ2-5 provide the parts outside the CDR3, is KAGVTQTPRYLIKTRGQQVTLSCSPISGHRSVSWYQQTPGQGLQFLFEYFSETQRNKGNFPGRFSGRQFSNSRSEMNVSTLELGDSALYLCASSLVASGGETQYFGPGTRLLVL.

The CDR3 is CASTEGQGFYGYTF. The CDR3 bases are TGCGCCAGCACCGAAGGACAGGGATTCTATGGCTACACCTTC. V gene TRBV5-1 combines with J gene TRBJ1-2; TRBD1 agrees at 8 bases. The germline V gene encodes CDR1 SGHRS and CDR2 YFSETQ. This CDR3 comprises 14 residues. V shed 6 bases, J shed 4 bases, and the junction held 8 bases outside the gene matches.

V is TRBV19 and J is TRBJ2-2; 8 bases match TRBD1. Per germline, CDR1 LNHDA and CDR2 SQIVND (reference sequence). V was pared by 9 bases and J by 1 base, with 7 bases of the junction left unmatched. The CDR3 totals 15 residues. The CDR3 DNA sequence: TGTGCCAGCAAACCAGGGGGCCGGAACACCGGGGAGCTGTTTTTT. Its protein is CASKPGGRNTGELFF. Supplemented by reference TRBV19 and TRBJ2-2, the full variable domain reads DGGITQSPKYLFRKEGQNVTLSCEQNLNHDAMYWYRQDPGQGLRLIYYSQIVNDFQKGDIAEGYSVSREKKESFPLTVTSAQKNPTAFYLCASKPGGRNTGELFFGEGSRLTVL.

Remarks on this clone: The germline gene is not matched at one end of the junction; a read error may be the cause. The chain is built from TRBV7-9 and TRBJ1-6; D is undetermined. The germline gives CDR1 SEHNR, CDR2 FQNEAQ (reference sequence). There are 12 residues in the CDR3. The DNA for the CDR3 is TGTTCCAGCAGCTTCGAGAATCCACCCCTCCACTTT. Translation: CSSSFENPPLHF.